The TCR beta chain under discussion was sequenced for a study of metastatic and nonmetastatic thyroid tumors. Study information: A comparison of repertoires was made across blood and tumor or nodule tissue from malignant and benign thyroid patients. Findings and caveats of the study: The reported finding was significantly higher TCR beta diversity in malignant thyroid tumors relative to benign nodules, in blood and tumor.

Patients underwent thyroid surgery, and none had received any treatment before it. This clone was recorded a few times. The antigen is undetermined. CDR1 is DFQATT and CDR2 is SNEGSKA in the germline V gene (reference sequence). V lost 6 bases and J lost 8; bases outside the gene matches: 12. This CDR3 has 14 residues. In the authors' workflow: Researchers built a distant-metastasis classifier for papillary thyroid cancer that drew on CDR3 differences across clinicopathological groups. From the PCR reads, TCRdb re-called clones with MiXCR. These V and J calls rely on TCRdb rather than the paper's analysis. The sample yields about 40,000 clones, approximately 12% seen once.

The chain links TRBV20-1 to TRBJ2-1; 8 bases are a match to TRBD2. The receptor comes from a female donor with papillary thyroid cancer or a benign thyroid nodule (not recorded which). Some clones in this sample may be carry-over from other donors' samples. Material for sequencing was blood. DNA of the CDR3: TGCAGTGCCGAGAGGGGGACTAGGATAGATGAGCAGTTCTTC. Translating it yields CSAERGTRIDEQFF.